This TCR beta chain is from a study of long-term antiretroviral therapy in people with HIV. An immunoSEQ assay, version v3.0, was performed at survey level. The assay was immunoSEQ multiplex PCR, and TCRdb's table has in-frame clones only and misses some. The data contain about 39,000 clones, about 90% of them singletons. Of note for this clone: The target antigen is unknown.

Per the germline V gene, CDR1 is SGHTA and CDR2 is FQGNSA. Trimming took 7 bases from V and 0 from J, leaving 13 bases between them. The CDR3 totals 14 residues. Findings of the study overall: In HIV, the repertoires covered a tighter span of CDR3 lengths than in controls.

The clonotype comes from a woman between 50 and 59 years old with HIV. The genes are TRBV7-2 and TRBJ2-7; D is possibly TRBD2 (6 bases). Sample: unsorted PBMCs, taken 1.2 years after starting antiretroviral therapy. The DNA for the CDR3 is TGTGCCAGCAACCAGGAGGGGAGCTCCTACGAGCAGTACTTC. Its translation is CASNQEGSSYEQYF.